The 20 T cell receptor beta chains below were found in one sample sequenced in a study of blood T cell repertoires in COVID-19. Clones were sequenced by immunoSEQ multiplex PCR, and TCRdb holds only the in-frame ones, with some missing. The repertoire has approximately 220,000 clones, 80% to 90% of them found once; the top ten carry around 4%. Sample: PBMCs or T cells enriched from blood (not recorded which). Receptor source: a woman in her 40s with acute COVID-19.

The chain combines TRBV11-2 with TRBJ1-1; possibly TRBD1 for D (6 bases). The V gene's germline CDR1 is SGHAT and CDR2 FQNNGV. The CDR3 extends over 19 amino acids. V lost 5 bases and J 4 bases, leaving 29 bases between the germline ends. The DNA for the CDR3 is TGTGCCAGCAGCCGACAAAATCCTAACGACAGGATGTGGGGCACTGAAGCTTTCTTT. Translated, it gives CASSRQNPNDRMWGTEAFF.

This chain connects TRBV2 to TRBJ1-5, with D possibly TRBD1 on 5 matching bases. Trimming removed 6 bases from V and 1 base from J, with 13 bases in between. The CDR3 is made up of 15 amino acids. Per the germline V gene, CDR1 is SNHLY and CDR2 is FYNNEI. The CDR3 coding sequence is TGTGCCAGCAGGGGGGGACGGTGGAGCAATCAGCCCCAGCATTTT. Translation: CASRGGRWSNQPQHF. The entire variable domain, with the rest obtained from reference TRBV2 and TRBJ1-5, is as follows: EPEVTQTPSHQVTQMGQEVILRCVPISNHLYFYWYRQILGQKVEFLVSFYNNEISEKSEIFDDQFSVERPDGSNFTLKIRSTKLEDSAMYFCASRGGRWSNQPQHFGDGTRLSIL.

The gene calls are TRBV7-3 and TRBJ2-7, with D maybe TRBD2 (5 bases). There are 13 residues in the CDR3. The V gene lost 3 bases and the J gene lost 0 bases, with 6 bases spanning the gap. The germline gives CDR1 SGHTA, CDR2 FQGTGA. The CDR3 reads CASSLGASYEQYF. Written as DNA, the CDR3 is TGTGCCAGCAGCTTGGGAGCCTCCTACGAGCAGTACTTC. Filled out from reference TRBV7-3 and TRBJ2-7, the complete variable domain reads GAGVSQTPSNKVTEKGKYVELRCDPISGHTALYWYRQSLGQGPEFLIYFQGTGAADDSGLPNDRFFAVRPEGSVSTLKIQRTERGDSAVYLCASSLGASYEQYFGPGTRLTVT.

This chain joins TRBV7-2 and TRBJ1-1, with D possibly TRBD1 on 6 matching bases. V was clipped by 4 bases and J by 6 bases, with 24 bases between them. Germline V gene sequence: CDR1 SGHTA, CDR2 FQGNSA. CDR3 length: 17 residues. CDR3 DNA: TGTGCCAGCAGCTCCCAACTGGGCAGGGGTGGTGGGCCTGAAGCTTTCTTT. Translating gives CASSSQLGRGGGPEAFF.

About this clone: Different DNA sequences within this sample yield the same CDR3. The chain combines TRBV5-1 with TRBJ1-1, with 8 positions matching TRBD1. The V gene's germline CDR1 is SGHRS and CDR2 YFSETQ. The CDR3 consists of 14 residues. V lost 1 base and J lost 3; bases outside the gene matches: 2. DNA of the CDR3: TGCGCCAGCAGCTTGACAGGGGGATACACTGAAGCTTTCTTT. Translating it yields CASSLTGGYTEAFF.

V gene TRBV28 combines with J gene TRBJ1-1, with 8 bases identical to TRBD1. In germline, CDR1 is MDHEN, CDR2 SYDVKM. CDR3 size: 17 residues. V dropped 2 bases and J dropped 1; count of bases not matched to a gene: 9. CDR3 residues: CASSLPGQGRENTEAFF. For the CDR3, the DNA is TGTGCCAGCAGTTTACCCGGACAGGGCCGAGAGAACACTGAAGCTTTCTTT.

V usage is TRBV7-6 and J usage is TRBJ2-2; the D gene is possibly TRBD2 (6 bases). This CDR3 comprises 16 residues. Germline CDR1 is SGHVS and CDR2 is FNYEAQ. Trimming took 0 bases from V and 6 from J, leaving 14 bases between them. In nucleotides, the CDR3 is TGTGCCAGCAGCTTAGCTCGGGCAGGCGGGGCCGGGGAGCTGTTTTTT. It specifies CASSLARAGGAGELFF.

The chain has TRBV5-1 and TRBJ2-3; 9 bases line up with TRBD2. V lost 6 bases and J lost 4; bases outside the gene matches: 6. Looked up from germline, CDR1 is SGHRS and CDR2 is YFSETQ. The CDR3 is 14 amino acids. In DNA, the CDR3 is TGCGCCAGCACATCAGCGGGAGGATCAGATACGCAGTATTTT. It encodes CASTSAGGSDTQYF. Full variable domain (outside the CDR3, taken from reference TRBV5-1 and TRBJ2-3): KAGVTQTPRYLIKTRGQQVTLSCSPISGHRSVSWYQQTPGQGLQFLFEYFSETQRNKGNFPGRFSGRQFSNSRSEMNVSTLELGDSALYLCASTSAGGSDTQYFGPGTRLTVL.

The genes are TRBV6-4 and TRBJ2-1, with 13 bases lining up with TRBD2. CDR1 is MRHNA, CDR2 SNTAGT, per germline. Losses at the gene ends were 3 bases for V and 9 bases for J; bases not matched to a gene: 5. This CDR3 spans 15 amino acids. Here the CDR3 reads CASSEETSGRSEQFF. The CDR3 nucleotides are TGTGCCAGCAGTGAGGAGACTAGCGGGAGGAGTGAGCAGTTCTTC.

The genes are TRBV19 and TRBJ2-1; no clear D. Trimming removed 3 bases at V and 0 bases at J, with 15 bases between. CDR3 size: 17 residues. CDR1 LNHDA and CDR2 SQIVND come from the germline V gene (reference sequence). The CDR3 DNA is TGTGCCAGTAGTATGATACCAGGCAAGAGCTCCTACAATGAGCAGTTCTTC. Encoded protein: CASSMIPGKSSYNEQFF.

The V gene is TRBV9, the J gene TRBJ2-3; 8 nucleotides line up with TRBD2. The CDR3 loop spans 16 amino acids. V was pared by 0 bases and J by 0 bases, with 3 bases of the junction left unmatched. Germline-derived CDR1 and CDR2 are SGDLS and YYNGEE. CDR3 protein: CASSVGTSSSTDTQYF. CDR3 bases: TGTGCCAGCAGCGTAGGGACTAGCAGTAGCACAGATACGCAGTATTTT.

The V gene is TRBV18, the J gene TRBJ2-2; 12 nucleotides match TRBD1. Per germline, CDR1 KGHSH and CDR2 LQKENI. V shed 3 bases and J 4 bases; nucleotides not matched to a gene: 0. This CDR3 region has 15 residues. In DNA form, the CDR3 reads TGTGCCAGCTCACCGGGACAGGGGGCCACCGGGGAGCTGTTTTTT. It codes for CASSPGQGATGELFF.

The V and J genes are TRBV27 and TRBJ2-2; tentatively, D is TRBD1 (5 bases). Trimming removed 4 bases from V and 4 bases from J, with 16 bases in between. The CDR3 is made up of 16 amino acids. CDR1 and CDR2 (germline): MNHEY, SMNVEV (reference sequence). The CDR3 DNA is TGTGCCAGCAGTTCCCCCGGCAGGGTCCGCACCGGGGAGCTGTTTTTT. Translating gives CASSSPGRVRTGELFF.

This chain joins TRBV19 and TRBJ2-2, with 8 nucleotides matching TRBD2. There are 16 residues in the CDR3. J lost 4 bases, V lost 4 bases, and 8 bases had no gene match. CDR1 is LNHDA and CDR2 is SQIVND in the germline V gene (reference sequence). CDR3 DNA: TGTGCCAGTAGTACTCGGAGCGGGAGCTCCACCGGGGAGCTGTTTTTT. This encodes CASSTRSGSSTGELFF.

The chain combines TRBV29-1 with TRBJ2-7; 8 bases match TRBD2. Germline CDR1 is SQVTM and CDR2 is ANQGSEA. V shed 4 bases and J 1 base; nucleotides not matched to a gene: 6. This CDR3 is 14 amino acids long. In nucleotides, the CDR3 is TGCAGCGTTGGCTTAGCGGGAAGATCCTACGAGCAGTACTTC. It translates to CSVGLAGRSYEQYF.

This sequence joins TRBV3-1 (or the pseudogene TRBV3-2) and TRBJ2-3, with D unresolved. CDR3 length: 14 amino acids. The germline CDR1 and CDR2 sequences are LGHDT and YNNKEL (reference sequence). Trimming removed 4 bases at V and 0 bases at J, with 8 bases between. CDR3: CASSRIRSTDTQYF. The DNA of the CDR3 is TGTGCCAGCAGCCGTATCAGAAGCACAGATACGCAGTATTTT.

The chain's CDR3 is CAGLHRDRGLEKETQYF. CDR3 nucleotides: TGTGCCGGATTGCACCGGGACAGGGGGCTTGAAAAAGAGACCCAGTACTTC. This chain links TRBV7-2 with TRBJ2-5, with 12 bases identical to TRBD1. The CDR3 is made up of 17 amino acids. Germline CDR1 is SGHTA and CDR2 is FQGNSA. With V trimmed by 11 bases and J by 3 bases, 16 bases remained unmatched. Variable domain in full (rest from reference TRBV7-2 and TRBJ2-5): GAGVSQSPSNKVTEKGKDVELRCDPISGHTALYWYRQSLGQGLEFLIYFQGNSAPDKSGLPSDRFSAERTGGSVSTLTIQRTQQEDSAVYLCAGLHRDRGLEKETQYFGPGTRLLVL.

The chain joins TRBV28 to TRBJ1-2; D is possibly TRBD1 (5 bases). This CDR3 has 19 residues. V was shortened by 6 bases and J by 1 base, with 27 bases between the two germline ends. CDR1 and CDR2 from the germline V gene are MDHEN and SYDVKM. The DNA of the CDR3 is TGTGCCAGCAGACTCACCCCCGGGACGCCTGGAGGGGTTAACTATGGCTACACCTTC. The encoded protein is CASRLTPGTPGGVNYGYTF.

The chain carries TRBV10-3 and TRBJ1-4; no definite D call. The germline V gene encodes CDR1 ENHRY and CDR2 SYGVKD. The CDR3 runs 17 residues. Deletions cut 4 bases from V and 0 bases from J, with 15 bases between. CDR3 amino acids: CAISAQKSGATNEKLFF. The CDR3 DNA is TGTGCCATCAGTGCCCAAAAATCCGGTGCAACTAATGAAAAACTGTTTTTT.

The chain joins TRBV19 to TRBJ2-7; 9 positions agree with TRBD1. Germline values: CDR1 LNHDA, CDR2 SQIVND (reference sequence). V shed 4 bases, J shed 5 bases, and the junction held 9 bases outside the gene matches. CDR3 length: 15 residues. The CDR3 DNA reads TGTGCCAGTAGTAGGGGCGGACAGGGGTCCCACGAGCAGTACTTC. Translation gives CASSRGGQGSHEQYF.